Listed here are 16 T cell receptor beta chains from one sample, sequenced in a study of human T cells and chemical hapten exposure. Time point in this sample: pre-sensitization, week 0. Specified treatment: therapeutic diphenylcyclopropenone sensitization with weekly scalp DPC. Whole blood, unfractionated, served as the material for total RNA extraction. TCRdb independently ran MiXCR on the RACE reads; one entry per CDR3 protein. The sample holds 35,000 to 45,000 distinct CDR3 sequences; roughly 12% are singletons and the top ten take roughly 2%. This sample comprised whole blood, obtained in connection with sensitization to the hapten diphenylcyclopropenone (DPC). The receptors stem from a woman aged 40 to 50 with alopecia areata. Some clones in this sample may be carry-over from other donors' samples.

V gene TRBV29-1 combines with J gene TRBJ2-5; weak D call: TRBD2 (6 bases). V lost 3 bases and J lost 2, with 10 bases in between. CDR1 and CDR2 (germline): SQVTM, ANQGSEA. CDR3 length equals 13 residues. CDR3 coding DNA: TGCAGCGTTGACGGCGGGGTTCAAGAGACCCAGTACTTC. Its translation: CSVDGGVQETQYF.

The table lists this clonotype with many counts. DNA for the CDR3: TGTGCCAGCACCCGAAGACAAGCCGCGAACACCGGGGAGCTGTTTTTT. Its translation is CASTRRQAANTGELFF. This rearrangement joins TRBV3-1 to TRBJ2-2; D is ambiguous. V lost 7 bases to trimming and J lost 0 bases, with 15 bases between them. CDR1 and CDR2 from the germline V gene are LGHDT and YNNKEL (reference sequence). CDR3 length equals 16 residues.

This chain joins TRBV9 and TRBJ2-5; TRBD2 aligns across 7 bases. Germline CDR1 SGDLS, CDR2 YYNGEE. This CDR3 comprises 15 residues. The ends lost 3 bases at V and 5 bases at J; junction bases unmatched: 10. The CDR3, as DNA: TGTGCCAGCAGCGGGGGGACTATTCAAGGGGAGACCCAGTACTTC. This codes for CASSGGTIQGETQYF.

This clonotype was counted many times. The V gene is TRBV6-5, the J gene TRBJ2-1, with D uncertain. The CDR3 is made up of 17 amino acids. CDR1 and CDR2 (germline): MNHEY, SVGAGI. V was cut by 0 bases and J by 4 bases, with 16 bases left in between. CDR3 nucleotide sequence: TGTGCCAGCAGTTACTCGATGGGTTCCTATCTGTACAATGAGCAGTTCTTC. This codes for CASSYSMGSYLYNEQFF.

This clonotype was picked up many times. The rearrangement joins TRBV20-1 to TRBJ2-5; D not resolved. V lost 0 bases and J lost 4, with 12 bases in between. Per germline, CDR1 DFQATT and CDR2 SNEGSKA (reference sequence). The CDR3 is 14 residues long. The CDR3 here is CSARDRHLSETQYF. CDR3 DNA sequence: TGCAGTGCTAGAGATCGTCACCTCTCAGAGACCCAGTACTTC.

This clonotype has just a few counts. The gene calls are TRBV7-2 and TRBJ2-3; the D gene is possibly TRBD2 (5 bases). The CDR3 length is 13 residues. Trimming cost V 4 bases and J 3 bases, with 8 bases left between them. Germline values: CDR1 SGHTA, CDR2 FQGNSA. CDR3 sequence reads: CASSWRLTDTQYF. CDR3 nucleotide sequence: TGTGCCAGCAGCTGGAGACTAACAGATACGCAGTATTTT.

This clonotype was recorded many times. The chain links TRBV7-2 to TRBJ2-3; D is uncertain. CDR1 is SGHTA and CDR2 is FQGNSA in the germline V gene. This CDR3 comprises 12 residues. Trimming removed 5 bases from V and 9 bases from J, with 12 bases in between. The CDR3 sequence is CASSMELHTQYF. CDR3 coding DNA: TGTGCCAGCAGCATGGAACTACACACGCAGTATTTT.

This clonotype was recorded at least ten times. The genes are TRBV2 and TRBJ2-5; 9 bases agree with TRBD2. CDR1 and CDR2 (germline): SNHLY, FYNNEI. The CDR3 runs to 15 residues. V lost 7 bases and J lost 0; bases outside the gene matches: 6. For the CDR3, the DNA is TGTGCCAGCAAGCCTATAGCGGGGGACCAAGAGACCCAGTACTTC. Translation: CASKPIAGDQETQYF.

This clonotype has a count of ten or more. V usage is TRBV3-1 and J usage is TRBJ2-1, with D unclear. CDR3 length: 14 amino acids. Trimming left V 3 bases short and J 10 bases short, with 16 bases between. Germline V gene lookup returns CDR1 LGHDT and CDR2 YNNKEL (reference sequence). The CDR3 here is CASSQPGRLAEQFF. The CDR3 DNA reads as TGTGCCAGCAGCCAGCCCGGAAGGTTGGCCGAGCAGTTCTTC.

This clonotype was counted between two and nine times. The V and J genes are TRBV7-2 and TRBJ1-1; 11 bases are shared with TRBD1. The CDR3 is 14 amino acids. V shed 5 bases, J shed 11 bases, and the junction held 10 bases outside the gene matches. Germline lookup yields CDR1 SGHTA and CDR2 FQGNSA. As DNA, the CDR3 is TGTGCCAGCAGCAGGACAGGGGGCCCATCAGGGGCTTTCTTT. It codes for CASSRTGGPSGAFF. The full variable domain, rest sourced from reference TRBV7-2 and TRBJ1-1, is GAGVSQSPSNKVTEKGKDVELRCDPISGHTALYWYRQSLGQGLEFLIYFQGNSAPDKSGLPSDRFSAERTGGSVSTLTIQRTQQEDSAVYLCASSRTGGPSGAFFGQGTRLTVV.

The chain recombines TRBV15 with TRBJ1-5; D remains ambiguous. The V gene lost 1 base and the J gene lost 6 bases, with 19 bases spanning the gap. This CDR3 comprises 17 residues. The germline V gene encodes CDR1 LNHNV and CDR2 YYDKDF (reference sequence). The CDR3: CATSRVASGSLAQPQHF. The CDR3 DNA follows: TGTGCCACCAGCAGAGTCGCATCGGGCAGTTTGGCTCAGCCCCAGCATTTT.

The chain is built from TRBV28 and TRBJ1-3; D is possibly TRBD1 (5 bases). Trimming cost V 6 bases and J 0 bases, with 21 bases left between them. The CDR3 loop spans 18 amino acids. Germline CDR1 MDHEN, CDR2 SYDVKM. DNA of the CDR3: TGTGCCAGCAGCCCGAGCCACACGGGGGTGAGCTCTGGAAACACCATATATTTT. Its protein product is CASSPSHTGVSSGNTIYF.

This clonotype was counted a few times. The chain joins TRBV28 to TRBJ1-6; TRBD1 aligns across 8 bases. CDR1 is MDHEN, CDR2 SYDVKM, per germline. There are 14 residues in the CDR3. The J segment lost 9 bases and the V segment lost 6 bases, leaving 7 bases of the junction unmatched. The CDR3 region has the DNA TGTGCCAGCAGCGAGGACAGGGATGCTTCACCCCTCCACTTT. This gives the protein CASSEDRDASPLHF.

This clonotype was observed many times. The chain joins TRBV6-6 to TRBJ1-1; D is unclear. The germline CDR1 and CDR2 sequences are MNHNY and SVGAGI (reference sequence). The V and J ends lost 1 base and 7 bases respectively, with 13 bases between them. This CDR3 region has 14 residues. The CDR3 DNA sequence: TGTGCCAGCAGTTACTACCTTAAAAAGGATGAAGCTTTCTTT. Amino acids: CASSYYLKKDEAFF.

For this clonotype: One junction end does not reproduce the germline sequence, and a read error may be involved. The chain has TRBV29-1 and TRBJ2-1; TRBD1 might be the D (5 bases). Germline CDR1 and CDR2: SQVTM and ANQGSEA. The CDR3 is 10 amino acids. CDR3 in DNA: TGCAGCGTTGTTTCCGACAGAATCGAGTTC. This gives the protein CSVVSDRIEF.

This clonotype has just a few counts. This sequence joins TRBV19 and TRBJ2-2, with a tentative D call TRBD2 (5 bases). Per the germline V gene, CDR1 is LNHDA and CDR2 is SQIVND (reference sequence). This CDR3 comprises 15 residues. The V and J ends lost 2 bases and 4 bases respectively, with 11 bases between them. CDR3 loop: CASSINAGGTGELFF. The CDR3 DNA reads as TGTGCCAGTAGTATAAACGCGGGTGGCACCGGGGAGCTGTTTTTT.